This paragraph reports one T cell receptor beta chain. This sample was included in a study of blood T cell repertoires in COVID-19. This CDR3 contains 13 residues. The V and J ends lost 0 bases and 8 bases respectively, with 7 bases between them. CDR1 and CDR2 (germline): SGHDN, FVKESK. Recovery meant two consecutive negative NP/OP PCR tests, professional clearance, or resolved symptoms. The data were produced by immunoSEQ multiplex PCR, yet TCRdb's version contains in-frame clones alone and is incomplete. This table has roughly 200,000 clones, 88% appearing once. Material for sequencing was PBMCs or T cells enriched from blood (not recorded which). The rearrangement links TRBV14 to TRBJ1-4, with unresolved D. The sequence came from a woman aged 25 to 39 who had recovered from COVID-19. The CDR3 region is CASSQDQREKLFF. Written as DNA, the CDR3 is TGTGCCAGCAGCCAAGATCAGCGGGAAAAACTGTTTTTT.